This TCR beta chain was sequenced in a study of early stage breast cancer tumors. The CDR3 is 14 residues long. Per germline, CDR1 SGHNT and CDR2 YYREEE (reference sequence). The trim removed 2 bases at V and 7 bases at J, leaving 3 bases unmatched. The repertoire was sequenced with immunoSEQ multiplex PCR; TCRdb's copy has only in-frame clones and lacks some. The table lists 70,000 or so clones, about 85% of them singletons. The TCR was taken from a person in their 40s with breast cancer. The chain combines TRBV5-4 with TRBJ2-1; 10 bases match TRBD2. The sequenced material came from blood. The CDR3 here is CASSLGTSVNEQFF. The CDR3 DNA sequence: TGTGCCAGCAGCTTAGGGACTAGCGTTAATGAGCAGTTCTTC.